The 32 T cell receptor beta chains reported below all come from one sample, sequenced in a study of long-term antiretroviral therapy in people with HIV. The libraries were made with immunoSEQ v3.0 at survey level. Method: immunoSEQ multiplex PCR; TCRdb's copy keeps in-frame clones and lacks some. The table has 25,000 to 35,000 clones, more than 85% seen once; the top ten hold approximately 1%. Here the sequenced sample was unsorted PBMCs, taken 2 years after starting antiretroviral therapy. The source of these receptors is a man aged 45-65 years with HIV.

This rearrangement joins TRBV28 to TRBJ1-4, with TRBD1 matching 10 bases. J was trimmed by 8 bases and V by 4 bases; bases with no gene match: 1. The germline V gene has CDR1 MDHEN and CDR2 SYDVKM. The CDR3 is made up of 13 amino acids. As DNA, the CDR3 is TGTGCCAGCAGTTCGGACAGGGGGGAAAAACTGTTTTTT. Protein sequence: CASSSDRGEKLFF.

V is TRBV10-3 and J is TRBJ2-3; TRBD2 is a possible D gene (6 bases). The germline CDR1 and CDR2 sequences are ENHRY and SYGVKD. The ends were cut back, 0 bases at V and 2 bases at J, with 12 bases in the middle. The CDR3 covers 16 residues. The CDR3 sequence: CAISESMGLLTDTQYF. DNA for the CDR3: TGTGCCATCAGTGAGTCGATGGGACTCCTCACAGATACGCAGTATTTT.

The chain uses TRBV9 and TRBJ2-1, with 10 bases that match TRBD2. The V segment lost 3 bases and the J segment 10 bases; nucleotides outside the gene matches: 13. CDR1 is SGDLS, CDR2 YYNGEE, per germline. The CDR3 runs to 16 residues. The CDR3 nucleotides are TGTGCCAGCAGCGCAACACCGGGACTAGCGAACGCCGAGCAGTTCTTC. Translating it yields CASSATPGLANAEQFF.

This chain links TRBV5-1 with TRBJ1-2; a weak D match, TRBD1 (6 bases). Germline V gene data show CDR1 as SGHRS and CDR2 as YFSETQ. The V end lost 4 bases, the J end lost 5 bases, and 24 bases lay between the germline ends. The CDR3 extends over 17 amino acids. CDR3 bases: TGCGCCAGCAGCCCCCGGACAGATTATCCCCCAATATATGGCTACACCTTC. Its translation: CASSPRTDYPPIYGYTF.

The CDR3 DNA follows: TGTGCCAGCAGCGTAGACAGAATCTCCTACGAGCAGTACTTC. Amino acid sequence: CASSVDRISYEQYF. The chain links TRBV9 to TRBJ2-7; D uncertain. The germline V gene has CDR1 SGDLS and CDR2 YYNGEE. Trimming took 0 bases from V and 0 from J, leaving 7 bases between them. The CDR3 is 14 residues long.

V gene TRBV5-6 combines with J gene TRBJ2-5, with TRBD2 identical over 12 bases. This CDR3 region has 16 residues. Germline loops: CDR1 SGHDT, CDR2 YYEEEE. The V gene end was trimmed by 0 bases and the J gene end by 5 bases; junction bases not matched to a gene: 5. CDR3 region: CASSLVSTSGGETQYF. Written as DNA, the CDR3 is TGTGCCAGCAGCTTGGTATCTACTAGCGGGGGGGAGACCCAGTACTTC.

The chain has TRBV28 and TRBJ1-5, with TRBD1 matching over 7 bases. V was pared by 4 bases and J by 4 bases, with 7 bases of the junction left unmatched. The CDR3 totals 15 residues. Germline values: CDR1 MDHEN, CDR2 SYDVKM. The CDR3 DNA is TGTGCCAGCAGTTGGGATAACAGGGGAAATCAGCCCCAGCATTTT. Its protein product is CASSWDNRGNQPQHF.

The CDR3 here is CASSSVDREGIGYTF. DNA of the CDR3: TGTGCCAGCAGTTCGGTTGACAGGGAAGGCATTGGCTACACCTTC. The chain uses TRBV28 and TRBJ1-2; 7 bases fit TRBD1. Looked up from germline, CDR1 is MDHEN and CDR2 is SYDVKM. The V gene end was trimmed by 4 bases and the J gene end by 7 bases; junction bases not matched to a gene: 12. The CDR3 is 15 amino acids.

The chain has TRBV7-2 and TRBJ1-1; possibly TRBD1 for D (6 bases). V was cut by 4 bases and J by 5 bases, with 17 bases left in between. The CDR3 runs to 15 residues. From germline, CDR1 is SGHTA and CDR2 FQGNSA. Here the CDR3 reads CASSSSWGPKTEAFF. CDR3 DNA: TGTGCCAGCAGCTCCTCATGGGGGCCCAAGACTGAAGCTTTCTTT.

The chain carries TRBV19 and TRBJ2-5; D may match TRBD1 or TRBD2 (5 bases each). Trimming pared 6 bases from V and 4 bases from J, leaving 21 bases between. Germline-derived CDR1 and CDR2 are LNHDA and SQIVND (reference sequence). This CDR3 has 16 residues. The CDR3 region has the DNA TGTGCCAGTAGCCCCTCCGGGGAAGGGGTTCGAGAGACCCAGTACTTC. Amino acids: CASSPSGEGVRETQYF.

The chain is built from TRBV4-3 and TRBJ1-5; the match to TRBD1 covers 8 bases. Germline V gives CDR1 LGHNA, CDR2 YSLEER. J lost 6 bases, V lost 2 bases, and 3 bases had no gene match. There are 14 residues in the CDR3. For the CDR3, the DNA is TGCGCCAGCAGCCAAACGACAGGGGTTCAGCCCCAGCATTTT. Translating it yields CASSQTTGVQPQHF.

The chain joins TRBV19 to TRBJ2-3; a weak D match, TRBD1 (5 bases). The V gene's germline CDR1 is LNHDA and CDR2 SQIVND (reference sequence). The CDR3 runs to 15 residues. The germline V and J ends were trimmed by 3 bases and 0 bases, with 10 bases remaining between them. CDR3 in amino acids: CASSIPRASTDTQYF. The CDR3 DNA is TGTGCCAGTAGTATTCCCAGGGCTAGCACAGATACGCAGTATTTT.

The J gene is TRBJ2-1, the V gene TRBV10-1; 11 bases fit TRBD2. This CDR3 is 16 amino acids long. Trimming removed 5 bases from V and 4 bases from J; junction bases left unmatched: 7. The germline V gene has CDR1 WNHNN and CDR2 SYGVQD (reference sequence). CDR3 region: CASSRRTSGWYNEQFF. CDR3 DNA sequence: TGCGCCAGCAGTCGCCGGACTAGCGGGTGGTACAATGAGCAGTTCTTC.

The CDR3 nucleotides are TGTGCCAGCAGTGATTTCCTAGTGACGAACAATGAGCAGTTCTTC. Residues: CASSDFLVTNNEQFF. The chain is built from TRBV2 and TRBJ2-1; D remains ambiguous. Trimming stripped 3 bases from V and 5 bases from J, with 14 bases between. Per the germline V gene, CDR1 is SNHLY and CDR2 is FYNNEI. The CDR3 extends over 15 amino acids. Supplemented by reference TRBV2 and TRBJ2-1, the full variable domain reads EPEVTQTPSHQVTQMGQEVILRCVPISNHLYFYWYRQILGQKVEFLVSFYNNEISEKSEIFDDQFSVERPDGSNFTLKIRSTKLEDSAMYFCASSDFLVTNNEQFFGPGTRLTVL.

The chain joins TRBV7-9 to TRBJ1-1, with D uncertain. Germline CDR1 reads SEHNR; CDR2 reads FQNEAQ (reference sequence). This CDR3 region has 11 residues. V was trimmed by 3 bases and J by 6 bases, leaving 5 bases between them. DNA of the CDR3: TGTGCCAGCAGCTTCGGCTCTGAAGCTTTCTTT. This gives the protein CASSFGSEAFF.

This clone was detected only a few times. J is TRBJ2-3 and V is TRBV7-2, with 10 bases matching TRBD2. The CDR3 is made up of 13 amino acids. V was pared by 6 bases and J by 4 bases, with 1 base of the junction left unmatched. Germline V gene data show CDR1 as SGHTA and CDR2 as FQGNSA. The CDR3 DNA reads as TGTGCCAGCAGGCTAGCGGGGGCAGATACGCAGTATTTT. Its translation is CASRLAGADTQYF.

The V gene is TRBV6-6, the J gene TRBJ1-4; tentative D call: TRBD1 (5 bases). This CDR3 comprises 13 residues. Trimming cost V 6 bases and J 4 bases, with 9 bases left between them. The germline V gene has CDR1 MNHNY and CDR2 SVGAGI (reference sequence). The CDR3 DNA is TGTGCCAGCAGCCTCAGGGATAATGAAAAACTGTTTTTT. Its protein product is CASSLRDNEKLFF.

V usage is TRBV6-6 and J usage is TRBJ1-3; D may be TRBD1 (5 bases). CDR1 is MNHNY and CDR2 is SVGAGI in the germline V gene (reference sequence). The length of the CDR3 is 16 residues. Trimming removed 2 bases at V and 2 bases at J, with 13 bases between. The CDR3 region has the DNA TGTGCCAGCAGTTACGACGGGGCCTCTGCTGGAAACACCATATATTTT. Protein sequence: CASSYDGASAGNTIYF.

The chain employs TRBV4-1 and TRBJ2-4; TRBD2 matches 10 bases. The junction had 9 bases not matched to a gene; V was cut back by 2 bases and J by 2 bases. In germline, CDR1 is MGHRA, CDR2 YSYEKL. This CDR3 spans 18 amino acids. CDR3 amino acids: CASSQPSGRGYSKNIQYF. The CDR3 region has the DNA TGCGCCAGCAGCCAACCAAGCGGGAGGGGGTATTCCAAAAACATTCAGTACTTC.

V gene TRBV6-4 combines with J gene TRBJ1-1; the D gene is possibly TRBD1 (6 bases). Deletions cut 6 bases from V and 5 bases from J, with 16 bases between. In germline, CDR1 is MRHNA, CDR2 SNTAGT. The CDR3 spans 14 residues. CDR3 in DNA: TGTGCCAGCAGCCGTGCAGGGGAGAAAACTGAAGCTTTCTTT. Residues: CASSRAGEKTEAFF.

The chain has TRBV4-3 and TRBJ2-4; D unclear. The CDR3 contains 15 residues. In germline, CDR1 is LGHNA, CDR2 YSLEER. V lost 5 bases and J lost 3, with 14 bases in between. The CDR3 nucleotides read TGCGCCAGCAGCGAAAGCATCTCGGGCAAAAACATTCAGTACTTC. As protein: CASSESISGKNIQYF.

CDR3 protein: CASSPITDTQYF. In DNA, the CDR3 is TGTGCCAGCAGCCCGATCACAGATACGCAGTATTTT. V is TRBV7-9 and J is TRBJ2-3; D not resolved. The V gene's germline CDR1 is SEHNR and CDR2 FQNEAQ (reference sequence). CDR3 length: 12 amino acids. V was pared by 5 bases and J by 2 bases, with 5 bases between.

The rearrangement links TRBV5-1 to TRBJ2-3; 9 bases align to TRBD1. The CDR3 runs to 14 residues. V shed 4 bases, J shed 4 bases, and the junction held 4 bases outside the gene matches. Germline loops: CDR1 SGHRS, CDR2 YFSETQ. The CDR3 loop reads CASSLRQGADTQYF. CDR3 nucleotides: TGCGCCAGCAGCCTAAGACAGGGGGCAGATACGCAGTATTTT.

V is TRBV10-2 and J is TRBJ2-7; 10 bases line up with TRBD1. Trimming cost V 6 bases and J 5 bases; bases outside gene matches: 4. CDR1 and CDR2 (germline): WSHSY, SAAADI. There are 13 residues in the CDR3. The CDR3 DNA is TGCGCCAGCAGATACGGGACAGGGGACGAGCAGTACTTC. Translation: CASRYGTGDEQYF.

This rearrangement joins TRBV25-1 to TRBJ2-3, with TRBD2 matching over 11 bases. J lost 9 bases, V lost 7 bases, and 12 bases had no gene match. Germline V gene sequence: CDR1 MGHDK, CDR2 SYGVNS. This CDR3 is 15 amino acids long. CDR3 in DNA: TGTGCCAGCACTACTAGCGGGGGCCATATGGGGACGCAGTATTTT. It is translated as CASTTSGGHMGTQYF. The complete variable domain, with remaining parts taken from reference TRBV25-1 and TRBJ2-3, reads EADIYQTPRYLVIGTGKKITLECSQTMGHDKMYWYQQDPGMELHLIHYSYGVNSTEKGDLSSESTVSRIRTEHFPLTLESARPSHTSQYLCASTTSGGHMGTQYFGPGTRLTVL.

The chain carries TRBV19 and TRBJ2-2; 8 nucleotides align to TRBD1. V was clipped by 7 bases and J by 6 bases; unmatched bases: 13. The germline V gene encodes CDR1 LNHDA and CDR2 SQIVND (reference sequence). The CDR3 extends over 16 amino acids. This chain's CDR3 is CASTLYRTGGSGELFF. The CDR3, as DNA: TGTGCCAGTACCCTATACCGAACAGGGGGATCCGGGGAGCTGTTTTTT. Full variable domain (rest looked up from reference TRBV19 and TRBJ2-2): DGGITQSPKYLFRKEGQNVTLSCEQNLNHDAMYWYRQDPGQGLRLIYYSQIVNDFQKGDIAEGYSVSREKKESFPLTVTSAQKNPTAFYLCASTLYRTGGSGELFFGEGSRLTVL.

Here the CDR3 reads CASSLEVGLVEKLFF. CDR3 nucleotide sequence: TGTGCCAGCAGCTTAGAAGTAGGGCTTGTTGAAAAACTGTTTTTT. The chain joins TRBV7-9 to TRBJ1-4; D unresolved. The CDR3 is 15 amino acids. CDR1 and CDR2 (germline): SEHNR, FQNEAQ (reference sequence). V gave up 1 base and J gave up 7 bases, with 13 bases separating them.

The chain links TRBV19 to TRBJ1-1; D unresolved. Germline CDR1 LNHDA, CDR2 SQIVND (reference sequence). The germline V and J ends were trimmed by 3 bases and 0 bases, with 5 bases remaining between them. This CDR3 has 13 amino acids. The CDR3 nucleotides are TGTGCCAGTAGTATCGCAGTGAACACTGAAGCTTTCTTT. This translates into CASSIAVNTEAFF.

The V call is TRBV5-1, the J call TRBJ2-3, with unresolved D. CDR3 length: 11 residues. The V end lost 7 bases, the J end lost 4 bases, and 7 bases lay between the germline ends. CDR1 and CDR2 (germline): SGHRS, YFSETQ. The CDR3 loop reads CASSPSDTQYF. For the CDR3, the DNA is TGCGCCAGCTCCCCATCAGATACGCAGTATTTT.

The rearrangement uses TRBV7-8 and TRBJ2-5, with 13 positions matching TRBD2. The CDR3 totals 17 residues. Germline V gives CDR1 SGHVS, CDR2 FQNEAQ. V dropped 5 bases and J dropped 1; count of bases not matched to a gene: 7. CDR3: CASSPGLAGSTQETQYF. The DNA of the CDR3 is TGTGCCAGCAGCCCGGGACTAGCGGGGAGCACCCAAGAGACCCAGTACTTC.

The J gene is TRBJ1-2, the V gene TRBV5-6; TRBD1 matches at 10 bases. V dropped 2 bases and J dropped 2; count of bases not matched to a gene: 3. Germline CDR1 SGHDT, CDR2 YYEEEE. There are 15 residues in the CDR3. CDR3 sequence (DNA): TGTGCCAGCAGCTTAGTGGACAGGGGGAACTATGGCTACACCTTC. As protein: CASSLVDRGNYGYTF.

This clone turned up a few times. The chain joins TRBV14 to TRBJ2-7; the D is unclear. CDR3 size: 11 residues. The germline V gene has CDR1 SGHDN and CDR2 FVKESK. Between the trimmed V and J ends, which lost 1 base and 2 bases, there was a span of 0 bases. CDR3 protein: CASSQAYEQYF. The CDR3 DNA reads TGTGCCAGCAGCCAAGCCTACGAGCAGTACTTC.